The next 26 T cell receptor beta chains were all read from a single sample in a study of CD8 T cells in Susac syndrome. Roughly 0.45 to 1 ug RNA was reverse transcribed with random hexamers. MiXCR, applied by TCRdb to the immunoSEQ multiplex PCR reads, yields one record per CDR3 protein. The sample carries hundreds of thousands of distinct CDR3 sequences, approximately 95% recorded once. What was sequenced was CD4+ T cells from PBMCs. The receptors derive from a human donor with Susac syndrome.

This chain joins TRBV7-9 and TRBJ2-5, with 10 bases matching TRBD1. V lost 4 bases to trimming and J lost 4 bases; unmatched junction nucleotides: 6. Per germline, CDR1 SEHNR and CDR2 FQNEAQ (reference sequence). This CDR3 contains 15 residues. CDR3 sequence reads: CASSSQGDRGETQYF. For the CDR3, the DNA is TGTGCCAGCAGCTCTCAGGGGGACAGGGGAGAGACCCAGTACTTC.

A single count supports this clonotype. V is TRBV12-3 or TRBV12-4 and J is TRBJ1-1, with D perhaps matching TRBD1 (6 bases). V was shortened by 6 bases and J by 7 bases, with 15 bases between the two germline ends. The CDR3 sequence is 13 residues long. The CDR3 nucleotides read TGTGCCAGCAGCCGGGGGCAGCGCCTTGAAGCTTTCTTT. It translates to CASSRGQRLEAFF.

This clonotype was seen only once. V and J are TRBV9 and TRBJ2-1, with 7 bases matching TRBD2. CDR1 and CDR2 from the germline V gene are SGDLS and YYNGEE. V was clipped by 0 bases and J by 5 bases; unmatched bases: 5. This CDR3 spans 15 amino acids. This chain's CDR3 is CASSVGAGRDNEQFF. In DNA form, the CDR3 reads TGTGCCAGCAGCGTAGGAGCGGGAAGGGACAATGAGCAGTTCTTC.

About this clonotype: This is likely a read error, given that the CDR3 carries no conserved phenylalanine or tryptophan at its end. The chain uses TRBV9 and TRBJ2-6; 8 bases agree with TRBD1. With 4 bases clipped from V and 2 bases from J, the junction kept 5 bases outside the gene matches. The germline V gene encodes CDR1 SGDLS and CDR2 YYNGEE. CDR3 length: 16 residues. CDR3 region: CASSTWTGTGANVLTS. The CDR3 DNA sequence: TGTGCCAGCAGCACATGGACAGGGACTGGGGCCAACGTCCTGACTTCC.

The V and J genes are TRBV18 and TRBJ2-7; 7 bases fit TRBD2. Germline V gene lookup returns CDR1 KGHSH and CDR2 LQKENI. J lost 2 bases, V lost 1 base, and 8 bases had no gene match. This CDR3 comprises 16 residues. The CDR3 DNA reads TGTGCCAGCTCACCACTCTGGCTAGCGGATCCCTACGAGCAGTACTTC. Translated: CASSPLWLADPYEQYF.

The chain recombines TRBV12-3 or TRBV12-4 with TRBJ2-2, with D perhaps assigned TRBD1 or TRBD2 (6 bases each). The CDR3 covers 16 residues. The V and J ends lost 3 bases and 6 bases respectively, with 17 bases between them. CDR3 in DNA: TGTGCCAGCAGTTTGGGGACAAGAAGGGAGGCCGGGGAGCTGTTTTTT. Translating it yields CASSLGTRREAGELFF.

This chain connects TRBV29-1 to TRBJ2-5; 8 bases are a match to TRBD2. V lost 7 bases to trimming and J lost 5 bases; unmatched junction nucleotides: 9. Looked up from germline, CDR1 is SQVTM and CDR2 is ANQGSEA. CDR3 length: 13 residues. In DNA form, the CDR3 reads TGCAGCGCCGCGGGAGGTAGGAGTGAGACCCAGTACTTC. As protein: CSAAGGRSETQYF.

The rearrangement joins TRBV12-3 or TRBV12-4 to TRBJ2-7; the D is unclear. This CDR3 contains 14 residues. With 2 bases removed from V and 5 bases from J, the gap between germline ends came to 13 bases. For the CDR3, the DNA is TGTGCCAGCAGTTTACACTACCTAATACACGAGCAGTACTTC. Residues: CASSLHYLIHEQYF.

This chain connects TRBV9 to TRBJ2-1, with D uncertain. The germline V and J ends were trimmed by 4 bases and 1 base, with 15 bases remaining between them. This CDR3 is 16 amino acids long. Germline CDR1 reads SGDLS; CDR2 reads YYNGEE. The CDR3 DNA sequence: TGTGCCAGCAGCCCCCACCTTCGTGCGTCCTACAATGAGCAGTTCTTC. Protein sequence: CASSPHLRASYNEQFF.

Only one count was recorded for this clonotype. The chain couples TRBV18 to TRBJ1-4; maybe TRBD1 (5 bases). Per germline, CDR1 KGHSH and CDR2 LQKENI. With 3 bases removed from V and 0 bases from J, the gap between germline ends came to 11 bases. CDR3 length equals 16 residues. Here the CDR3 DNA reads TGTGCCAGCTCACCCGGACTGGGGGCAACTAATGAAAAACTGTTTTTT. It translates to CASSPGLGATNEKLFF. Full variable domain (rest looked up from reference TRBV18 and TRBJ1-4): NAGVMQNPRHLVRRRGQEARLRCSPMKGHSHVYWYRQLPEEGLKFMVYLQKENIIDESGMPKERFSAEFPKEGPSILRIQQVVRGDSAAYFCASSPGLGATNEKLFFGSGTQLSVL.

This chain uses TRBV5-4 with TRBJ2-3; TRBD1 aligns across 9 bases. In germline, CDR1 is SGHNT, CDR2 YYREEE (reference sequence). Losses at the gene ends were 1 base for V and 3 bases for J; bases not matched to a gene: 6. The CDR3 has 16 amino acids. The CDR3 here is CASSLRTGGATDTQYF. CDR3 nucleotides: TGTGCCAGCAGCTTGCGTACAGGGGGCGCGACAGATACGCAGTATTTT. Full variable domain (missing parts from reference TRBV5-4 and TRBJ2-3): ETGVTQSPTHLIKTRGQQVTLRCSSQSGHNTVSWYQQALGQGPQFIFQYYREEENGRGNFPPRFSGLQFPNYSSELNVNALELDDSALYLCASSLRTGGATDTQYFGPGTRLTVL.

This clonotype showed up just a few times. The rearrangement joins TRBV18 to TRBJ1-4; D not resolved. CDR3 length equals 12 residues. Germline V gene sequence: CDR1 KGHSH, CDR2 LQKENI. The V gene lost 3 bases and the J gene lost 4 bases, with 3 bases spanning the gap. The CDR3 bases are TGTGCCAGCTCACCCCTTAATGAAAAACTGTTTTTT. Translated, it gives CASSPLNEKLFF.

This chain links TRBV12-3 or TRBV12-4 with TRBJ1-2; no definite D call. The CDR3 runs to 18 residues. Deletions cut 5 bases from V and 3 bases from J, with 25 bases between. The CDR3 DNA follows: TGTGCCAGCAGTCCTTATCCGGTGCTCCGGGGAGTCCACTATGGCTACACCTTC. This codes for CASSPYPVLRGVHYGYTF.

V and J are TRBV29-1 and TRBJ2-3, with 14 positions matching TRBD2. The CDR3 is 16 residues long. The junction had 7 bases not matched to a gene; V was cut back by 7 bases and J by 1 base. Per the germline V gene, CDR1 is SQVTM and CDR2 is ANQGSEA. The CDR3 reads CSAGGTSGRGTDTQYF. Written as DNA, the CDR3 is TGCAGCGCAGGAGGGACTAGCGGGAGAGGCACAGATACGCAGTATTTT.

The chain links TRBV30 to TRBJ1-5; D remains ambiguous. The CDR3 totals 13 residues. V lost 2 bases to trimming and J lost 5 bases, with 10 bases between them. The germline CDR1 and CDR2 sequences are GTSNPN and SVGIG (reference sequence). The CDR3 sequence: CAWSSGRDQPQHF. The CDR3 DNA reads as TGTGCCTGGAGTTCCGGGAGAGATCAGCCCCAGCATTTT.

The gene calls are TRBV29-1 and TRBJ2-2; D is perhaps TRBD1 (6 bases). The V end lost 7 bases, the J end lost 5 bases, and 20 bases lay between the germline ends. Per the germline V gene, CDR1 is SQVTM and CDR2 is ANQGSEA. The CDR3 spans 15 residues. CDR3 coding DNA: TGCAGCGGGGCCCGGGACACCCTGTTGACCGGGGAGCTGTTTTTT. Protein sequence: CSGARDTLLTGELFF.

The chain uses TRBV29-1 and TRBJ2-5; 7 bases are shared with TRBD2. The V and J ends lost 3 bases and 5 bases, in that order; junction bases with no gene match: 3. In germline, CDR1 is SQVTM, CDR2 ANQGSEA. The CDR3 is made up of 12 amino acids. CDR3 sequence: CSVDAGVETQYF. As DNA, the CDR3 is TGCAGCGTTGACGCGGGGGTGGAGACCCAGTACTTC.

This clonotype was seen only once. In DNA, the CDR3 is TGTGCCTGGGGGGACAGTAGGTATCAGCCCCAGCATTTT. Amino acid sequence: CAWGDSRYQPQHF. The chain is built from TRBV30 and TRBJ1-5, with 7 bases aligning to TRBD1. In germline, CDR1 is GTSNPN, CDR2 SVGIG (reference sequence). V gave up 5 bases and J gave up 5 bases; unmatched junction bases: 6. The CDR3 has 13 amino acids.

The J gene is TRBJ2-1, the V gene TRBV25-1; 9 nucleotides agree with TRBD1. Germline V gene sequence: CDR1 MGHDK, CDR2 SYGVNS. The CDR3 is made up of 18 amino acids. The V and J ends lost 6 bases and 5 bases, in that order; junction bases with no gene match: 17. CDR3 DNA: TGTGCCAGCAGCCCCCGGGACAGGGTCTCCCTTAGCAACAATGAGCAGTTCTTC. It encodes CASSPRDRVSLSNNEQFF. The full variable domain, in which reference TRBV25-1 and TRBJ2-1 provide the parts outside the CDR3, is EADIYQTPRYLVIGTGKKITLECSQTMGHDKMYWYQQDPGMELHLIHYSYGVNSTEKGDLSSESTVSRIRTEHFPLTLESARPSHTSQYLCASSPRDRVSLSNNEQFFGPGTRLTVL.

This clonotype was seen only once. In DNA, the CDR3 is TGTGCCAGCAGCCAATTGGCAGGGGCCGCTGAAGCTTTCTTT. Its translation: CASSQLAGAAEAFF. This chain joins TRBV16 and TRBJ1-1; possible D gene TRBD1, 6 bases. Per the germline V gene, CDR1 is KGHSY and CDR2 is FQNENV. The CDR3 has 14 residues. Trimming shortened V by 1 base and J by 6 bases, and 12 bases separated the two germline ends. Full variable domain (remainder filled in from reference TRBV16 and TRBJ1-1): GEEVAQTPKHLVRGEGQKAKLYCAPIKGHSYVFWYQQVLKNEFKFLISFQNENVFDETGMPKERFSAKCLPNSPCSLEIQATKLEDSAVYFCASSQLAGAAEAFFGQGTRLTVV.

The chain combines TRBV12-3 or TRBV12-4 with TRBJ2-1; TRBD2 agrees at 7 bases. The length of the CDR3 is 18 residues. V dropped 6 bases and J dropped 1; count of bases not matched to a gene: 15. In DNA form, the CDR3 reads TGTGCCAGCAGCTCTTTTTTCACCGGGACTACGTCCTACAATGAGCAGTTCTTC. This encodes CASSSFFTGTTSYNEQFF.

The V call is TRBV5-1, the J call TRBJ2-3; D is ambiguous. V lost 2 bases to trimming and J lost 0 bases, with 10 bases between them. CDR3 size: 15 residues. Germline CDR1 reads SGHRS; CDR2 reads YFSETQ. CDR3 DNA: TGCGCCAGCAGCTTCGACACGACTAGCACAGATACGCAGTATTTT. Translation gives CASSFDTTSTDTQYF.

This clonotype has a single count. This sequence joins TRBV3-1 and TRBJ2-5; a weak D match, TRBD2 (6 bases). The CDR3 consists of 15 residues. CDR1 LGHDT and CDR2 YNNKEL come from the germline V gene (reference sequence). Trimming cost V 0 bases and J 2 bases, with 10 bases left between them. The CDR3 nucleotides read TGTGCCAGCAGCCAAGATGGGGCGGGACAAGAGACCCAGTACTTC. It is translated as CASSQDGAGQETQYF.

The chain combines TRBV20-1 with TRBJ2-1, with 8 bases fitting TRBD2. The germline CDR1 and CDR2 sequences are DFQATT and SNEGSKA (reference sequence). The junction had 9 bases not matched to a gene; V was cut back by 3 bases and J by 2 bases. There are 16 residues in the CDR3. CDR3 DNA: TGCAGTGCTAGCGGGGGGGAAAGGGGAGCCTACAATGAGCAGTTCTTC. Residues: CSASGGERGAYNEQFF.

This chain joins TRBV14 and TRBJ2-7; 11 bases line up with TRBD1. This CDR3 region has 16 residues. V gave up 1 base and J gave up 6 bases; unmatched junction bases: 8. Germline CDR1 is SGHDN and CDR2 is FVKESK. Here the CDR3 reads CASSQGPGTGGGEQYF. CDR3 in DNA: TGTGCCAGCAGCCAAGGCCCCGGGACAGGGGGGGGCGAGCAGTACTTC.

The rearrangement links TRBV7-3 to TRBJ1-5; TRBD1 is a possible D gene (5 bases). The CDR3 is 15 residues long. Trimming took off 2 bases at V and 7 bases at J, with 15 bases between the two ends. Germline CDR1 and CDR2: SGHTA and FQGTGA. CDR3 sequence reads: CASSLGGAREQPQHF. CDR3 sequence (DNA): TGTGCCAGCAGCTTAGGAGGGGCGCGTGAGCAGCCCCAGCATTTT.